This T cell receptor beta chain originates from a study of T-cell memory formation after mild COVID-19. The CDR3 length is 15 residues. V lost 10 bases and J lost 2; bases outside the gene matches: 11. From germline, CDR1 is MNHEY and CDR2 SMNVEV (reference sequence). General observations from the study: That cross-reactive memory joined was suggested by some responding clones appearing in pre-infection memory.

TCRdb processed the 5' RACE reads anew with MiXCR; each CDR3 protein has one entry. Of approximately 250,000 distinct CDR3 sequences in the sample, roughly 15% were seen once. This clonotype was seen a handful of times. Its antigen is not known. The clonotype was recovered from an adult woman who had mild COVID-19 (a few samples of this study predate the infection). Cell type and time point are not known. Sequenced sample: PBMCs or a T cell subset sorted from them (not recorded which). The chain is built from TRBV27 and TRBJ1-5, with 7 positions matching TRBD1. The CDR3: CATRPDRVGNQPQHF. DNA for the CDR3: TGTGCCACCCGACCCGACAGGGTTGGCAATCAGCCCCAGCATTTT.